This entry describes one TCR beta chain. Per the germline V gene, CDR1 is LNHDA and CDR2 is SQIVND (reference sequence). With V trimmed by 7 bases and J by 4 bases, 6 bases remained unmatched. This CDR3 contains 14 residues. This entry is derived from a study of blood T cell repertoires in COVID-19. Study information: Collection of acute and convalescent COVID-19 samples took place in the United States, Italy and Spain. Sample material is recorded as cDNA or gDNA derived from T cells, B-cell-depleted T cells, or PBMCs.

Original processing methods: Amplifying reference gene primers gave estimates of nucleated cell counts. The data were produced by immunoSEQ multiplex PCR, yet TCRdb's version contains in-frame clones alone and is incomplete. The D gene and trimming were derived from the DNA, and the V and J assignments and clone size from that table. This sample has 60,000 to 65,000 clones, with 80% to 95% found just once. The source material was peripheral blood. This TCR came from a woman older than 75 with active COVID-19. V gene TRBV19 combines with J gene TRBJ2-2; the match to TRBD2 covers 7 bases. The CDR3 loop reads CASTPAGLTGELFF. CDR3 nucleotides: TGTGCCAGTACCCCAGCGGGGCTCACCGGGGAGCTGTTTTTT.